There are a few counts of the clone carrying this T cell receptor beta chain. As yet, its antigen is unknown. These data belong to a study of Graves' ophthalmopathy and Graves' hyperthyroidism. J lost 3 bases, V lost 6 bases, and 6 bases had no gene match. The CDR3 runs 16 residues. Study conclusions and caveats: A 13-signature model separated ophthalmopathy from stable hyperthyroidism, around 88% sensitivity, 80% to 83% specificity.

From fresh peripheral blood, roughly 10 ml in volume, the PBMCs were obtained. The study amplified TCR beta CDR3 regions using RNA transcripts. RT-PCR with HTBI primers came first, then second-round multiplex PCR. TCRdb re-called the multiplex PCR reads with MiXCR, one entry per CDR3 protein. The sample holds about 400,000 distinct CDR3 sequences, approximately 20% seen once. Sequencing was carried out using peripheral blood. J is TRBJ1-6 and V is TRBV12-3 or TRBV12-4, with 9 bases that match TRBD1. This sequence was found in a woman between 18 and 29 years old with Graves' ophthalmopathy. Here the CDR3 reads CASRDRGNRYNSPLHF. The CDR3 bases are TGTGCCAGCAGGGACAGGGGTAACCGCTATAATTCACCCCTCCACTTT.